Shown below are 28 T cell receptor beta chains from a single sample sequenced in a study of early T cells in non-severe SARS-CoV-2 infection. TCRdb redid the calling of the 5' RACE reads with MiXCR, one entry per CDR3 protein. The sample yields roughly 40,000 distinct CDR3 sequences, 4% to 4.5% seen once. Sequenced: whole blood. These receptor sequences come from an adult who was a healthcare worker with PCR-confirmed SARS-CoV-2 infection or an uninfected control (not recorded which).

This clonotype was counted many times. The CDR3 sequence is CASRSGTEGTQYF. In DNA form, the CDR3 reads TGTGCCAGCAGATCCGGGACGGAAGGGACCCAGTACTTC. The chain combines TRBV12-3 or TRBV12-4 with TRBJ2-5; D might be TRBD1 or TRBD2, each matching 5 bases. The length of the CDR3 is 13 residues. V was cut by 6 bases and J by 7 bases, with 15 bases left in between.

This clonotype has a count of ten or more. The chain has TRBV5-8 and TRBJ2-3, with 12 bases matching TRBD2. This CDR3 is built from 16 residues. V shed 1 base, J shed 6 bases, and the junction held 6 bases outside the gene matches. Germline CDR1 and CDR2: SGHTS and YDEGEE. The CDR3 bases are TGTGCCAGCAGCTTGAGGCTAGCGGGGGGGCCGGATACGCAGTATTTT. This encodes CASSLRLAGGPDTQYF.

This chain connects TRBV4-2 to TRBJ1-1; unclear D gene. Looked up from germline, CDR1 is LGHNA and CDR2 is YNFKEQ. V was trimmed by 0 bases and J by 5 bases, leaving 10 bases between them. There are 14 residues in the CDR3. The CDR3 DNA reads as TGTGCCAGCAGCCAAGAACCCTTCCAAACTGAAGCTTTCTTT. The encoded protein is CASSQEPFQTEAFF.

This clonotype was counted ten times or more. The rearrangement links TRBV7-2 to TRBJ1-2; D not resolved. V lost 3 bases, J lost 6 bases, and 11 bases lay in between. The CDR3 contains 13 residues. The germline CDR1 and CDR2 sequences are SGHTA and FQGNSA. Here the CDR3 DNA reads TGTGCCAGCAGCTTCGGTCGGGGAGATGGCTACACCTTC. Translated: CASSFGRGDGYTF.

This chain uses TRBV7-9 with TRBJ1-4, with a weak D call TRBD1 (5 bases). The CDR3 loop spans 13 amino acids. Germline values: CDR1 SEHNR, CDR2 FQNEAQ (reference sequence). V lost 4 bases and J 4 bases, leaving 7 bases between the germline ends. This chain's CDR3 is CASSSGGNEKLFF. CDR3 DNA: TGTGCCAGCAGCTCCGGGGGTAATGAAAAACTGTTTTTT. Full variable domain (rest looked up from reference TRBV7-9 and TRBJ1-4): DTGVSQNPRHKITKRGQNVTFRCDPISEHNRLYWYRQTLGQGPEFLTYFQNEAQLEKSRLLSDRFSAERPKGSFSTLEIQRTEQGDSAMYLCASSSGGNEKLFFGSGTQLSVL.

There are many counts of this clonotype. This chain connects TRBV11-2 to TRBJ2-2; unclear D gene. The V and J ends lost 1 base and 0 bases respectively, with 0 bases between them. This CDR3 region has 13 residues. Germline V gene lookup returns CDR1 SGHAT and CDR2 FQNNGV. Here the CDR3 reads CASSLANTGELFF. In DNA, the CDR3 is TGTGCCAGCAGCTTAGCGAACACCGGGGAGCTGTTTTTT.

There are many counts of this clonotype. The rearrangement joins TRBV5-4 to TRBJ2-7, with 7 bases matching TRBD1. The CDR3 runs 15 residues. J lost 0 bases, V lost 3 bases, and 6 bases had no gene match. Per the germline V gene, CDR1 is SGHNT and CDR2 is YYREEE (reference sequence). CDR3 sequence reads: CASSSGTAPSYEQYF. CDR3 bases: TGTGCCAGCAGCTCCGGGACAGCCCCCTCCTACGAGCAGTACTTC.

The chain couples TRBV6-6 to TRBJ1-4; D unclear. The germline CDR1 and CDR2 sequences are MNHNY and SVGAGI (reference sequence). This CDR3 region has 16 residues. V was shortened by 2 bases and J by 7 bases, with 17 bases between the two germline ends. This CDR3 is CASSYQLFGPTEKLFF. The CDR3 DNA follows: TGTGCCAGCAGTTACCAGCTCTTTGGACCTACTGAAAAACTGTTTTTT.

This clonotype was counted ten times or more. The chain is built from TRBV7-8 and TRBJ1-2; D gene ambiguous. With 3 bases removed from V and 0 bases from J, the gap between germline ends came to 8 bases. CDR3 length: 14 amino acids. The germline V gene encodes CDR1 SGHVS and CDR2 FQNEAQ. CDR3 in DNA: TGTGCCAGCAGCTTCGAACAGACTAACTATGGCTACACCTTC. Translating gives CASSFEQTNYGYTF.

The V gene is TRBV2, the J gene TRBJ2-7; D is ambiguous. V was cut by 5 bases and J by 3 bases, with 5 bases left in between. The CDR3 sequence is 11 residues long. Germline values: CDR1 SNHLY, CDR2 FYNNEI. The CDR3 sequence is CASSPVYEQYF. For the CDR3, the DNA is TGTGCCAGCAGTCCGGTCTACGAGCAGTACTTC.

This clonotype was observed many times. This chain joins TRBV18 and TRBJ1-4; no definite D call. Trimming took 1 base from V and 7 from J, leaving 10 bases between them. Germline V gene sequence: CDR1 KGHSH, CDR2 LQKENI. This CDR3 has 14 residues. For the CDR3, the DNA is TGTGCCAGCTCACCACAGGGAGGGAGTGAAAAACTGTTTTTT. The encoded protein is CASSPQGGSEKLFF.

This clonotype was counted at least ten times. The V gene is TRBV19, the J gene TRBJ2-5; TRBD1 matches at 9 bases. The CDR3 spans 14 residues. Trimming cost V 8 bases and J 5 bases; bases outside gene matches: 9. Germline assignment: CDR1 LNHDA and CDR2 SQIVND (reference sequence). Written as DNA, the CDR3 is TGTGCCAGTGTGCCGACAGGGGGAAGCGAGACCCAGTACTTC. Protein: CASVPTGGSETQYF.

There are many counts of this clonotype. One junction end disagrees with the germline gene, perhaps due to a read error. The rearrangement joins TRBV20-1 to TRBJ2-1, with 12 bases lining up with TRBD2. Germline values: CDR1 DFQATT, CDR2 SNEGSKA (reference sequence). This CDR3 has 14 residues. CDR3 nucleotide sequence: TGCAGTGCTAGAGAGCTAGCGGGGGGGCCGTCTCCACTTTTC. This translates into CSARELAGGPSPLF.

By sample share, this clonotype is medium-sized. The rearrangement joins TRBV24-1 to TRBJ2-2; 7 bases match TRBD1. Trimming removed 4 bases from V and 6 bases from J; junction bases left unmatched: 22. The CDR3 has 20 residues. Germline CDR1 is KGHDR and CDR2 is SFDVKD. The CDR3 nucleotides read TGTGCCACCAGTGACCCTTGGAAGACAGGGTCGGCGGGCCCGTCCGGGGAGCTGTTTTTT. This codes for CATSDPWKTGSAGPSGELFF.

The chain links TRBV20-1 to TRBJ2-7; D uncertain. CDR1 is DFQATT, CDR2 SNEGSKA, per germline (reference sequence). V was pared by 6 bases and J by 0 bases, with 18 bases between. The CDR3 has 15 residues. CDR3 sequence (DNA): TGCAGTGCCCTGGATGCATCTGACCCCTCCTACGAGCAGTACTTC. Protein: CSALDASDPSYEQYF.

Details on this clonotype: A much larger clone lies a single base off, so this may be a read error. The gene calls are TRBV29-1 and TRBJ2-7; the D gene is possibly TRBD2 (6 bases). The V gene's germline CDR1 is SQVTM and CDR2 ANQGSEA. The CDR3 consists of 12 residues. Trimming shortened V by 1 base and J by 5 bases, and 9 bases separated the two germline ends. The DNA for the CDR3 is TGCAGCGTTGAAGCGGGAGAGCACGAGCAGTACTTC. It yields the protein CSVEAGEHEQYF.

With regard to this clonotype: A read error is possible here, since a much larger clone lies one base away. The chain has TRBV7-6 and TRBJ2-7, with 11 bases identical to TRBD2. V trimming: 6 bases; J trimming: 6 bases; junction bases outside the gene matches: 10. The CDR3 length is 15 residues. From germline, CDR1 is SGHVS and CDR2 FNYEAQ. The chain's CDR3 is CASSPGLAGGSEQYF. The CDR3 bases are TGTGCCAGCAGTCCCGGATTAGCGGGAGGGAGCGAGCAGTACTTC.

This clonotype was recorded at least ten times. This sequence joins TRBV4-2 and TRBJ2-1; 7 bases agree with TRBD2. V was pared by 3 bases and J by 4 bases, with 9 bases of the junction left unmatched. Per the germline V gene, CDR1 is LGHNA and CDR2 is YNFKEQ. The CDR3 spans 16 residues. The CDR3 protein is CASSHSGGSGYNEQFF. CDR3 in DNA: TGTGCCAGCAGCCACTCCGGCGGGAGTGGTTACAATGAGCAGTTCTTC.

In this sample, this clonotype turned up many times. The CDR3 sequence: CSAGDVGSSSYNEQFF. The DNA for the CDR3 is TGCAGTGCCGGAGACGTAGGGTCCAGCTCCTACAATGAGCAGTTCTTC. This chain connects TRBV20-1 to TRBJ2-1; D gene unclear. The CDR3 spans 16 residues. Between the trimmed V and J ends, which lost 6 bases and 0 bases, there was a span of 18 bases. In germline, CDR1 is DFQATT, CDR2 SNEGSKA (reference sequence).

This clonotype was found many times. This chain uses TRBV29-1 with TRBJ1-2; possible D gene TRBD1, 5 bases. Germline assignment: CDR1 SQVTM and CDR2 ANQGSEA. The V end lost 4 bases, the J end lost 0 bases, and 15 bases lay between the germline ends. CDR3 length: 15 residues. CDR3 region: CSVGGTPEANYGYTF. CDR3 nucleotide sequence: TGCAGCGTTGGTGGGACCCCGGAGGCTAACTATGGCTACACCTTC.

This clonotype has ten or more counts. The chain joins TRBV5-6 to TRBJ2-4; weak D call: TRBD1 (6 bases). V lost 1 base to trimming and J lost 8 bases, with 13 bases between them. The germline V gene encodes CDR1 SGHDT and CDR2 YYEEEE. CDR3 length: 14 residues. CDR3 DNA sequence: TGTGCCAGCAGCTTGCCCGGGACAACTGACATTCAGTACTTC. Translating it yields CASSLPGTTDIQYF.

This clonotype was counted many times. The chain joins TRBV29-1 to TRBJ1-4; D possibly corresponds to TRBD1 (6 bases). Trimming shortened V by 4 bases and J by 5 bases, and 8 bases separated the two germline ends. The CDR3 runs to 12 residues. The germline CDR1 and CDR2 sequences are SQVTM and ANQGSEA. The CDR3 sequence: CSVGQENEKLFF. CDR3 DNA sequence: TGCAGCGTTGGACAGGAGAATGAAAAACTGTTTTTT.

This clonotype was detected many times. The chain uses TRBV18 and TRBJ2-2, with D perhaps matching TRBD1 (5 bases). This CDR3 has 15 amino acids. Germline values: CDR1 KGHSH, CDR2 LQKENI. Trimming took off 2 bases at V and 3 bases at J, with 10 bases between the two ends. The CDR3 reads CASSPGAGDTGELFF. The CDR3 DNA reads TGTGCCAGCTCACCAGGGGCCGGTGACACCGGGGAGCTGTTTTTT.

Many counts were recorded for this clonotype. The chain combines TRBV12-3 or TRBV12-4 with TRBJ2-1; D gene uncertain. The length of the CDR3 is 15 residues. V was clipped by 2 bases and J by 4 bases, with 12 bases between them. The CDR3 loop reads CASSLLQGQYNEQFF. As DNA, the CDR3 is TGTGCCAGCAGTTTACTTCAAGGCCAATACAATGAGCAGTTCTTC.

The chain couples TRBV9 to TRBJ2-3; weak D call: TRBD2 (6 bases). Trimming removed 0 bases from V and 3 bases from J, with 14 bases in between. Per germline, CDR1 SGDLS and CDR2 YYNGEE. The CDR3 is 16 residues long. This CDR3 reads CASSVGTGTLTDTQYF. CDR3 sequence (DNA): TGTGCCAGCAGCGTAGGGACCGGGACTTTAACAGATACGCAGTATTTT.

In its sample, this clonotype was seen many times. V usage is TRBV27 and J usage is TRBJ2-7; 8 bases align to TRBD2. CDR3 length: 14 amino acids. CDR1 is MNHEY, CDR2 SMNVEV, per germline (reference sequence). V trimming: 3 bases; J trimming: 6 bases; junction bases outside the gene matches: 7. The CDR3 loop reads CASSFSGLAGEQYF. The CDR3 DNA is TGTGCCAGCAGTTTCTCCGGACTAGCCGGCGAGCAGTACTTC.

The chain couples TRBV18 to TRBJ2-7; 8 bases agree with TRBD1. The CDR3 loop spans 16 amino acids. The V gene's germline CDR1 is KGHSH and CDR2 LQKENI. The V segment lost 4 bases and the J segment 0 bases; nucleotides outside the gene matches: 8. The CDR3 DNA follows: TGTGCCAGCTCACGCGGGGACAGGATAAGCTCCTACGAGCAGTACTTC. Translating gives CASSRGDRISSYEQYF.

This clonotype occurred many times. V usage is TRBV11-2 and J usage is TRBJ2-7; a possible D gene is TRBD2 (6 bases). CDR1 and CDR2 (germline): SGHAT, FQNNGV. Trimming cost V 0 bases and J 3 bases, with 9 bases left between them. CDR3 length: 14 amino acids. CDR3 residues: CASSLDRGNYEQYF. CDR3 nucleotide sequence: TGTGCCAGCAGCTTAGATCGCGGGAACTACGAGCAGTACTTC.